This T cell receptor (beta chain) was profiled in a study of cytomegalovirus exposure and HLA in healthy donors. The CDR3 extends over 16 amino acids. In germline, CDR1 is MNHEY, CDR2 SVGAGI. Unmatched junction bases numbered 8, after V lost 4 bases and J lost 6 bases. Study-wide findings and caveats: In a later analysis, DRB1 alleles had the most associated TCRs; HLA-C alleles the fewest. Researchers counted around 180 TCR beta chains as cytomegalovirus-associated.

Comments on this clone: What it binds is unknown.

Everyone who donated was a healthy bone marrow donor. Primers for the PCR totalled 60 Vbeta and 13 Jbeta. Sequencing used immunoSEQ multiplex PCR; TCRdb keeps in-frame clones, though not all of them. The sample contains around 150,000 clones, about 61% of which appear only once. The source material was PBMCs. The origin of this receptor is a woman aged 40 to 55 in good health and CMV-seronegative. This rearrangement joins TRBV6-5 to TRBJ2-7, with 14 bases identical to TRBD2. CDR3 sequence reads: CASSFLTSGGAGEQYF. CDR3 nucleotide sequence: TGTGCCAGCAGTTTTTTGACTAGCGGGGGGGCAGGCGAGCAGTACTTC.